Listed below are T cell receptor beta chains from one sample, sequenced in a study of cytomegalovirus exposure and HLA in healthy donors. This table comes from immunoSEQ multiplex PCR, and its TCRdb copy is limited to in-frame clones, with some not included. The sample yields some 77,000 clones, around 75% seen once. Sequencing was performed on PBMCs. These receptors came from a woman aged 40 to 49 in good health and CMV-seronegative. Both conserved end residues are part of each CDR3. The D gene is left open where the match is weak. Some rows have no size entry. The others give once, few or many, or a class for an expanded clone.

>.|TRBD1|TRBV7-2|TRBJ1-5
CASSLGTGTYSNQPQHF
TGTGCCAGCAGCTTAGGGACAGGGACTTATAGCAATCAGCCCCAGCATTTT
>few|.|TRBV7-9|TRBJ2-1
CASSLVTGPRNEQFF
TGTGCCAGCAGCTTAGTTACCGGCCCTAGGAATGAGCAGTTCTTC
>.|TRBD1|TRBV2|TRBJ1-5
CASTAGGEGQPQHF
TGTGCCAGCACCGCAGGGGGCGAGGGTCAGCCCCAGCATTTT
>.|TRBD1|TRBV11-2|TRBJ1-2
CASSLGQGLANYGYTF
TGTGCCAGCAGCTTAGGACAGGGCTTGGCAAACTATGGCTACACCTTC
>.|TRBD2|TRBV5-1|TRBJ2-7
CASSQGQQRTSGSYEQYF
TGCGCCAGCAGCCAGGGACAGCAGAGGACTAGCGGGTCCTACGAGCAGTACTTC
>.|TRBD2|TRBV5-1|TRBJ2-4
CASSPAGDKNIQYF
TGCGCCAGCAGCCCTGCGGGGGATAAAAACATTCAGTACTTC
>.|.|TRBV7-2|TRBJ2-5
CASSLVRGGETQYF
TGTGCCAGCAGCTTAGTACGAGGAGGGGAGACCCAGTACTTC
>.|.|TRBV7-2|TRBJ2-7
CASSFATTWEQYF
TGTGCCAGCAGCTTCGCCACTACCTGGGAGCAGTACTTC
>.|TRBD1|TRBV5-4|TRBJ2-3
CASSKWTGATDTQYF
TGTGCCAGCAGCAAATGGACAGGGGCCACAGATACGCAGTATTTT
>few|.|TRBV7-8|TRBJ2-7
CASDRQDDSYEQYF
TGTGCCAGCGACAGACAGGATGACTCCTACGAGCAGTACTTC
>.|TRBD1|TRBV28|TRBJ1-2
CASRGTGKVRGYTF
TGTGCCAGCCGGGGGACAGGAAAAGTACGTGGCTACACCTTC
>.|TRBD1|TRBV4-1|TRBJ1-4
CASSTRQGVDEKLFF
TGCGCCAGCAGCACCCGACAGGGTGTCGATGAAAAACTGTTTTTT
>once|TRBD1|TRBV29-1|TRBJ1-2
CSVQGATVNYGYTF
TGCAGCGTACAGGGGGCGACAGTTAACTATGGCTACACCTTC
>once|TRBD2|TRBV2|TRBJ2-1
CASSGDSLAGNEQFF
TGTGCCAGCAGTGGGGACTCCTTAGCGGGGAATGAGCAGTTCTTC
>.|.|TRBV5-4|TRBJ1-1
CASSLGNRIEAFF
TGTGCCAGCAGCTTGGGAAACAGGATTGAAGCTTTCTTT
>once|.|TRBV7-2|TRBJ1-2
CASSLVRNYGYTF
TGTGCCAGCAGCTTAGTCAGGAACTATGGCTACACCTTC
>few|.|TRBV25-1|TRBJ1-5
CASSEYYPVLLHF
TGTGCCAGCAGTGAATATTACCCAGTTTTGTTGCATTTT
>few|.|TRBV14|TRBJ2-3
CASSRPGWDTQYF
TGTGCCAGCAGCCGACCAGGGTGGGATACGCAGTATTTT
>.|.|TRBV18|TRBJ1-1
CASSPMGQGMNTEAFF
TGTGCCAGCTCACCCATGGGGCAGGGAATGAACACTGAAGCTTTCTTT
>.|TRBD2|TRBV10-3|TRBJ2-2
CAIKPTSGDTGELFF
TGTGCCATCAAACCTACTAGCGGCGACACCGGGGAGCTGTTTTTT
>.|.|TRBV19|TRBJ1-5
CASSGSSNQPQHF
TGTGCCAGCTCAGGGTCTAGCAATCAGCCCCAGCATTTT
>.|TRBD2|TRBV7-2|TRBJ2-1
CASRGAGGILHNEQFF
TGTGCCAGCAGGGGAGCGGGAGGAATCTTACACAATGAGCAGTTCTTC
>.|TRBD2|TRBV10-3|TRBJ2-3
CATTSGLTDTQYF
TGTGCCACTACTAGCGGGCTAACAGATACGCAGTATTTT
>.|.|TRBV2|TRBJ1-6
CASSEEWQIYNSPLHF
TGTGCCAGCAGTGAAGAATGGCAGATCTATAATTCACCCCTCCACTTT